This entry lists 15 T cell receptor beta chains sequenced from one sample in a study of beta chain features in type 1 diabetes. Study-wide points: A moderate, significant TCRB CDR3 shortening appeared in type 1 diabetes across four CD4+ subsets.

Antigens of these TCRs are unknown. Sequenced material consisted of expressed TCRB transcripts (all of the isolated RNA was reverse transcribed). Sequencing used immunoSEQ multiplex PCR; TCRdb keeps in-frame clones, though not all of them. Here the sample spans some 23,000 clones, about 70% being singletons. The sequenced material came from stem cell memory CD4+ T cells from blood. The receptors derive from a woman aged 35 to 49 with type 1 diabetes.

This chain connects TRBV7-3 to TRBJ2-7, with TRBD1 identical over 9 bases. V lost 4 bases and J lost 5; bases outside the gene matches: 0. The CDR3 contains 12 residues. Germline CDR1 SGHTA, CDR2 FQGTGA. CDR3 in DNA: TGTGCCAGCAGCTGGGACAGGGACGAGCAGTACTTC. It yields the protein CASSWDRDEQYF.

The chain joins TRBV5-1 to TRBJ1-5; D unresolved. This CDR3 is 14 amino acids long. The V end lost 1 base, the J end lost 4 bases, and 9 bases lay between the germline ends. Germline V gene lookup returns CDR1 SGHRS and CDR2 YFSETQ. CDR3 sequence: CASSLSGLNQPQHF. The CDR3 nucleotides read TGCGCCAGCAGCTTGTCGGGTCTTAATCAGCCCCAGCATTTT.

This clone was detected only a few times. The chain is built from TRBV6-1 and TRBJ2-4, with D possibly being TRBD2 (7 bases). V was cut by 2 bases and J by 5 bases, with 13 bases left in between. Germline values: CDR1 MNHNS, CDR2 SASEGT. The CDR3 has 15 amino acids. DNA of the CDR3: TGTGCCAGCAGTGAAAGGGGGGGTGAGGAAAACATTCAGTACTTC. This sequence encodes CASSERGGEENIQYF.

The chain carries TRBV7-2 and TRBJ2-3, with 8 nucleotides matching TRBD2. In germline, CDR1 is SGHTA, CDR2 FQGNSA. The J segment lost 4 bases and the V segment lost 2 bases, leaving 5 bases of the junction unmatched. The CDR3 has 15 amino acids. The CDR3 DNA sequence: TGTGCCAGCAGCTTACAAGCGGGGGACGCAGATACGCAGTATTTT. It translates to CASSLQAGDADTQYF. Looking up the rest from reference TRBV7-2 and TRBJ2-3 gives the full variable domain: GAGVSQSPSNKVTEKGKDVELRCDPISGHTALYWYRQSLGQGLEFLIYFQGNSAPDKSGLPSDRFSAERTGGSVSTLTIQRTQQEDSAVYLCASSLQAGDADTQYFGPGTRLTVL.

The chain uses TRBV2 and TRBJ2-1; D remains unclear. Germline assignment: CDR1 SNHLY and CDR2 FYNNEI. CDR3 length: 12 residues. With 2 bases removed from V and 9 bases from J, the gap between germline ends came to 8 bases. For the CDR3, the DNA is TGTGCCAGCAGTGAACAGTTTGCTGAGCAGTTCTTC. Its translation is CASSEQFAEQFF.

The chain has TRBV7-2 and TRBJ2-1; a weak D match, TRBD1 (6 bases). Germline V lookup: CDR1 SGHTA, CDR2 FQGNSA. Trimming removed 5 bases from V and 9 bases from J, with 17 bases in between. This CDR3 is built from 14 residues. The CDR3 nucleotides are TGTGCCAGCAGCGACATCAAAACAGGGTTTGAGCAGTTCTTC. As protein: CASSDIKTGFEQFF.

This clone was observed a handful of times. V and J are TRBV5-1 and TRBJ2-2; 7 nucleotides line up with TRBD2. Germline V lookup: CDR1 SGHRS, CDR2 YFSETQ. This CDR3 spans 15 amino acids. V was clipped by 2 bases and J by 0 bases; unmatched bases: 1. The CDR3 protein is CASSLSGANTGELFF. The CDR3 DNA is TGCGCCAGCAGCTTAAGCGGGGCGAACACCGGGGAGCTGTTTTTT. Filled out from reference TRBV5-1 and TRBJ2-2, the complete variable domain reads KAGVTQTPRYLIKTRGQQVTLSCSPISGHRSVSWYQQTPGQGLQFLFEYFSETQRNKGNFPGRFSGRQFSNSRSEMNVSTLELGDSALYLCASSLSGANTGELFFGEGSRLTVL.

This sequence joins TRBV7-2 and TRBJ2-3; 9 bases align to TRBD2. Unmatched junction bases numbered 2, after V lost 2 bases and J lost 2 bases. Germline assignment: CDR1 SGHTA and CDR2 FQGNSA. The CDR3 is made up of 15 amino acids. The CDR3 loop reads CASSLKRGDTDTQYF. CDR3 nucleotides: TGTGCCAGCAGCTTAAAGCGGGGGGACACAGATACGCAGTATTTT. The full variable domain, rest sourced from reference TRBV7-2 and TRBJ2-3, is GAGVSQSPSNKVTEKGKDVELRCDPISGHTALYWYRQSLGQGLEFLIYFQGNSAPDKSGLPSDRFSAERTGGSVSTLTIQRTQQEDSAVYLCASSLKRGDTDTQYFGPGTRLTVL.

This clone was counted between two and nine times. The CDR3 coding sequence is TGCGCCAGCAGCGCAAAGGGGCAGGGGAAGGCTTTCTTT. Protein: CASSAKGQGKAFF. The V and J genes are TRBV4-3 and TRBJ1-1, with a possible D match to TRBD1 (6 bases). Germline assignment: CDR1 LGHNA and CDR2 YSLEER. This CDR3 comprises 13 residues. V lost 5 bases and J lost 11, with 18 bases in between.

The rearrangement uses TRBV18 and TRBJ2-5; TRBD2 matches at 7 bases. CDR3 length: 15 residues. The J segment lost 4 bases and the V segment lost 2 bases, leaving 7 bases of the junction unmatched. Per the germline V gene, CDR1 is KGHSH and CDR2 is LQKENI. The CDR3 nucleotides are TGTGCCAGCTCACCATCCTCGACTAGCCGAGAGACCCAGTACTTC. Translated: CASSPSSTSRETQYF.

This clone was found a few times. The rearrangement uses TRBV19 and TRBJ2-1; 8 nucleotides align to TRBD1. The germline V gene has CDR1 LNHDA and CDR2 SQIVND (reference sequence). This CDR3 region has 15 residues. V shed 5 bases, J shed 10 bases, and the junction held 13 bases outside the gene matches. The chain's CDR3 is CASSPGTGGEEEQFF. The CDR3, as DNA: TGTGCCAGTAGTCCAGGGACAGGCGGGGAAGAAGAGCAGTTCTTC. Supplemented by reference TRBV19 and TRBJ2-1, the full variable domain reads DGGITQSPKYLFRKEGQNVTLSCEQNLNHDAMYWYRQDPGQGLRLIYYSQIVNDFQKGDIAEGYSVSREKKESFPLTVTSAQKNPTAFYLCASSPGTGGEEEQFFGPGTRLTVL.

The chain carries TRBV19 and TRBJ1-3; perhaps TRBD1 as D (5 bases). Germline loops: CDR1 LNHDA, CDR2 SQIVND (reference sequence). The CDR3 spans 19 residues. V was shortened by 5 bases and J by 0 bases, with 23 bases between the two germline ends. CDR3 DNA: TGTGCCAGTAGTCCGTGGACACCTACGTGGGAAGACTCTGGAAACACCATATATTTT. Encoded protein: CASSPWTPTWEDSGNTIYF.

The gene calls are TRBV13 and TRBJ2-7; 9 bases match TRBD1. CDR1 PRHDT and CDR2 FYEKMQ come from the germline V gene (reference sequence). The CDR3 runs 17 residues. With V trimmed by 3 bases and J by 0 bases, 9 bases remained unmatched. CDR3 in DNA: TGTGCCAGCAGCTTCCGGGACAGGGTTTCACCCTCCTACGAGCAGTACTTC. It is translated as CASSFRDRVSPSYEQYF.

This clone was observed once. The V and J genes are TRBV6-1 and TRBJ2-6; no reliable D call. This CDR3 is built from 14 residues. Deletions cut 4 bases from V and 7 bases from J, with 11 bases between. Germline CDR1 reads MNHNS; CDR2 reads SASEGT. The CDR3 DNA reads TGTGCCAGCAGTGCAAAGAATACTGCCAACGTCCTGACTTTC. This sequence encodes CASSAKNTANVLTF.

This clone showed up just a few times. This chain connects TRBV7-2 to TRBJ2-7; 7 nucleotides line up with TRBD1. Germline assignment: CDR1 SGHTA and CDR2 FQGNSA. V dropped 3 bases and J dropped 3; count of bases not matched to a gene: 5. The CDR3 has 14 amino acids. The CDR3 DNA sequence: TGTGCCAGCAGCTTTCCGGGACAGCTCTACGAGCAGTACTTC. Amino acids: CASSFPGQLYEQYF.